This T cell receptor (beta chain) was identified in a study of cytomegalovirus exposure and HLA in healthy donors. Study background: A later analysis reported the roughly 130 validation repertoires used the same platform as the approximately 650 first-cohort repertoires. Whole-study results and caveats: Per published reports, the classifier diagnosed cytomegalovirus status with high specificity and sensitivity.

On this clone itself: Its specificity is not known.

Assay used: immunoSEQ multiplex PCR; TCRdb lists only in-frame clones, some missing. The sample holds around 180,000 clones, roughly 88% seen once. This receptor was obtained from a woman under 30 in good health and CMV-seronegative. Sample: PBMCs.

The CDR3 reads CASTPGDYGYTF. Written as DNA, the CDR3 is TGTGCCAGCACACCAGGGGATTATGGCTACACCTTC. The chain couples TRBV2 to TRBJ1-2; tentatively, D is TRBD1 (6 bases). Germline CDR1 SNHLY, CDR2 FYNNEI. The CDR3 is made up of 12 amino acids. V lost 7 bases to trimming and J lost 5 bases, with 11 bases between them.